One and the same sample provided the 27 T cell receptor beta chains below, sequenced in a study of brain T cells in children with intractable seizures. The data were produced by immunoSEQ multiplex PCR, yet TCRdb's version contains in-frame clones alone and is incomplete. The repertoire holds about 340,000 clones, 93% seen once, with about 5.8% in the top ten. This sample's time point: blood from clinic visit 5 months post-surgery; TSC patient then seizure free. The sample consisted of peripheral blood, taken 5 to 6 months after surgery. The receptors shown here come from a boy under two years old with tuberous sclerosis and intractable seizures.

The rearrangement uses TRBV7-9 and TRBJ2-1; D is unresolved. The CDR3 loop spans 19 amino acids. The germline V and J ends were trimmed by 3 bases and 0 bases, with 21 bases remaining between them. CDR1 and CDR2 (germline): SEHNR, FQNEAQ (reference sequence). The CDR3 nucleotides read TGTGCCAGCAGCTTGGATCTTAGGTACTCGCAGGCCTCCTACAATGAGCAGTTCTTC. Its protein product is CASSLDLRYSQASYNEQFF.

V and J are TRBV12-3 or TRBV12-4 and TRBJ1-2, with D hard to call. The CDR3 sequence is 13 residues long. V was cut by 2 bases and J by 7 bases, with 11 bases left in between. CDR3 coding DNA: TGTGCCAGCAGTTTAACTTCAGAGGGTGGCTACACCTTC. It translates to CASSLTSEGGYTF.

This chain connects TRBV6-5 to TRBJ2-1; 7 positions match TRBD1. The ends lost 6 bases at V and 5 bases at J; junction bases unmatched: 10. Germline lookup yields CDR1 MNHEY and CDR2 SVGAGI. The CDR3 extends over 15 amino acids. This chain's CDR3 is CASRPNTGQHNEQFF. Here the CDR3 DNA reads TGTGCCAGCAGGCCTAACACGGGACAGCACAATGAGCAGTTCTTC.

The rearrangement joins TRBV5-4 to TRBJ1-1, with D hard to call. The CDR3 length is 14 residues. Germline assignment: CDR1 SGHNT and CDR2 YYREEE (reference sequence). V dropped 2 bases and J dropped 5 bases, with 13 bases sitting between them. The CDR3 loop reads CASSLGLRETEAFF. The CDR3 DNA follows: TGTGCCAGCAGCTTAGGGCTGCGGGAAACTGAAGCTTTCTTT.

The CDR3 DNA reads TGTGCCAGCAGCACCGGGACTCTGACTAACAATGAGCAGTTCTTC. It translates to CASSTGTLTNNEQFF. The chain has TRBV28 and TRBJ2-1; possibly TRBD2 for D (6 bases). Between the trimmed V and J ends, which lost 6 bases and 5 bases, there was a span of 17 bases. The CDR3 runs 15 residues. The germline V gene has CDR1 MDHEN and CDR2 SYDVKM.

The genes are TRBV9 and TRBJ1-2; weak D call: TRBD1 (6 bases). The CDR3 is made up of 13 amino acids. V was shortened by 3 bases and J by 6 bases, with 12 bases between the two germline ends. CDR1 and CDR2 (germline): SGDLS, YYNGEE. Here the CDR3 reads CASSGGQSDGYTF. The DNA for the CDR3 is TGTGCCAGCAGCGGAGGACAGTCGGATGGCTACACCTTC.

The V gene is TRBV30, the J gene TRBJ2-1; D may be TRBD2 (5 bases). The V end was cut by 4 bases, the J end by 2 bases, with 12 bases between. This CDR3 contains 14 residues. Germline values: CDR1 GTSNPN, CDR2 SVGIG (reference sequence). The DNA for the CDR3 is TGTGCCTGGATGCGGGCCCCCGCCTACAATGAGCAGTTCTTC. It translates to CAWMRAPAYNEQFF.

The rearrangement uses TRBV29-1 and TRBJ2-3; TRBD2 agrees at 10 bases. In germline, CDR1 is SQVTM, CDR2 ANQGSEA. The CDR3 contains 14 residues. The V segment lost 4 bases and the J segment 4 bases; nucleotides outside the gene matches: 5. The CDR3 loop is CSVGGSGRPDTQYF. CDR3 DNA sequence: TGCAGCGTTGGTGGTAGCGGGAGGCCAGATACGCAGTATTTT.

V is TRBV7-9 and J is TRBJ2-3; D gene ambiguous. Germline V lookup: CDR1 SEHNR, CDR2 FQNEAQ (reference sequence). The V end lost 5 bases, the J end lost 1 base, and 4 bases lay between the germline ends. The CDR3 totals 12 residues. CDR3 nucleotide sequence: TGTGCCAGCAGCCCAGGCACAGATACGCAGTATTTT. This sequence encodes CASSPGTDTQYF.

The chain employs TRBV19 and TRBJ1-2, with 8 positions matching TRBD1. The germline CDR1 and CDR2 sequences are LNHDA and SQIVND (reference sequence). This CDR3 has 14 residues. V was pared by 4 bases and J by 4 bases, with 5 bases of the junction left unmatched. CDR3 in amino acids: CASSTDRAGYGYTF. The CDR3, as DNA: TGTGCCAGTAGTACGGACAGGGCGGGCTATGGCTACACCTTC. Filled out from reference TRBV19 and TRBJ1-2, the complete variable domain reads DGGITQSPKYLFRKEGQNVTLSCEQNLNHDAMYWYRQDPGQGLRLIYYSQIVNDFQKGDIAEGYSVSREKKESFPLTVTSAQKNPTAFYLCASSTDRAGYGYTFGSGTRLTVV.

The V gene is TRBV7-8, the J gene TRBJ2-7; 14 bases align to TRBD2. Germline CDR1 SGHVS, CDR2 FQNEAQ. The CDR3 extends over 15 amino acids. V trimming: 1 base; J trimming: 5 bases; junction bases outside the gene matches: 1. The CDR3 protein is CASSLGGLAGDEQYF. The CDR3, as DNA: TGTGCCAGCAGCTTAGGGGGACTAGCGGGAGACGAGCAGTACTTC.

V is TRBV21-1 and J is TRBJ2-7. TRBV21-1 is classified as a pseudogene. The CDR3 contains 13 residues. The CDR3, as DNA: TGTGCCAGCAGCAAGCTTAAATCCTACGAGCAGTACTTC. Its translation is CASSKLKSYEQYF.

This clone was recorded only once. The chain recombines TRBV3-1 (or the pseudogene TRBV3-2) with TRBJ2-4; D is perhaps TRBD1 or TRBD2 (5 bases each). V was cut by 4 bases and J by 7 bases, with 8 bases left in between. Germline loops: CDR1 LGHDT, CDR2 YNNKEL (reference sequence). This CDR3 is 12 amino acids long. The DNA for the CDR3 is TGTGCCAGCAGCCCCAGGGAGAACATTCAGTACTTC. Protein sequence: CASSPRENIQYF.

Here the CDR3 reads CASSTQTLGTEAFF. In DNA form, the CDR3 reads TGTGCCAGTAGTACCCAGACTCTGGGCACTGAAGCTTTCTTT. The chain recombines TRBV19 with TRBJ1-1, with D unclear. The CDR3 sequence is 14 residues long. The V and J ends lost 4 bases and 4 bases respectively, with 13 bases between them. In germline, CDR1 is LNHDA, CDR2 SQIVND (reference sequence).

V is TRBV19 and J is TRBJ1-2; no reliable D call. The V and J ends lost 7 bases and 4 bases respectively, with 13 bases between them. The CDR3 loop spans 13 amino acids. Germline V gene lookup returns CDR1 LNHDA and CDR2 SQIVND (reference sequence). The CDR3 nucleotides read TGTGCCAGTAAAGGAGGGCAGTTCTATGGCTACACCTTC. Translated, it gives CASKGGQFYGYTF. Filled out from reference TRBV19 and TRBJ1-2, the complete variable domain reads DGGITQSPKYLFRKEGQNVTLSCEQNLNHDAMYWYRQDPGQGLRLIYYSQIVNDFQKGDIAEGYSVSREKKESFPLTVTSAQKNPTAFYLCASKGGQFYGYTFGSGTRLTVV.

A remark on this clone: A junction end diverges from the germline sequence, so it may reflect a read error. This chain joins TRBV5-1 and TRBJ1-3; D remains unclear. The CDR3 runs to 14 residues. Germline V CDR1 and CDR2: SGHRS, YFSETQ. CDR3 protein: CASSLEPYGDTIYF. As DNA, the CDR3 is TGCGCCAGCAGCTTGGAACCGTATGGAGACACCATATATTTT.

This chain links TRBV2 with TRBJ2-3; D might be TRBD2 (6 bases). V shed 2 bases and J shed 2 bases, with 20 bases lying between them. CDR3 length equals 18 residues. CDR1 SNHLY and CDR2 FYNNEI come from the germline V gene. CDR3 loop: CASSEPVSREAATDTQYF. CDR3 DNA sequence: TGTGCCAGCAGTGAACCCGTCTCCAGGGAGGCCGCCACAGATACGCAGTATTTT.

The genes are TRBV5-1 and TRBJ1-1; D gene uncertain. Trimming took off 3 bases at V and 4 bases at J, with 16 bases between the two ends. Germline V lookup: CDR1 SGHRS, CDR2 YFSETQ. The CDR3 is made up of 15 amino acids. Here the CDR3 DNA reads TGCGCCAGCAGCTACGGAGGCCTGAGAGGCACTGAAGCTTTCTTT. Its translation is CASSYGGLRGTEAFF. Complete variable domain (other parts from reference TRBV5-1 and TRBJ1-1): KAGVTQTPRYLIKTRGQQVTLSCSPISGHRSVSWYQQTPGQGLQFLFEYFSETQRNKGNFPGRFSGRQFSNSRSEMNVSTLELGDSALYLCASSYGGLRGTEAFFGQGTRLTVV.

V usage is TRBV7-3 and J usage is TRBJ2-3; TRBD2 aligns across 9 bases. The CDR3 runs to 16 residues. The V and J ends lost 1 base and 5 bases, in that order; junction bases with no gene match: 7. Germline lookup yields CDR1 SGHTA and CDR2 FQGTGA. As DNA, the CDR3 is TGTGCCAGCAGCTTAATCGCGGGAGGGCCGGTAGATACGCAGTATTTT. Translation gives CASSLIAGGPVDTQYF.

This clone was seen a single time. The CDR3, as DNA: TGTGCCAGCAGCCAAGATGAACTAGCAGTTACAGATACGCAGTATTTT. It encodes CASSQDELAVTDTQYF. V gene TRBV4-2 combines with J gene TRBJ2-3, with D possibly being TRBD2 (6 bases). V lost 0 bases and J 3 bases, leaving 13 bases between the germline ends. Germline V gene sequence: CDR1 LGHNA, CDR2 YNFKEQ. This CDR3 contains 16 residues.

The V and J genes are TRBV19 and TRBJ1-1; a weak D match, TRBD1 (5 bases). This CDR3 is built from 13 residues. The ends were cut back, 3 bases at V and 10 bases at J, with 15 bases in the middle. CDR1 is LNHDA and CDR2 is SQIVND in the germline V gene (reference sequence). The CDR3 here is CASSIFNRGIAFF. CDR3 in DNA: TGTGCCAGTAGTATCTTTAACCGGGGGATAGCTTTCTTT.

The rearrangement links TRBV27 to TRBJ2-2; no firm D call. Looked up from germline, CDR1 is MNHEY and CDR2 is SMNVEV (reference sequence). The CDR3 sequence is 15 residues long. V was clipped by 6 bases and J by 8 bases, with 19 bases between them. In DNA, the CDR3 is TGTGCCAGCAGGCATGGTTGGGCCCCTTATGGGGAGCTGTTTTTT. It specifies CASRHGWAPYGELFF.

Comments on this clone: This sample includes further DNA sequences coding for the same CDR3. The V and J genes are TRBV5-1 and TRBJ1-1; D gene uncertain. The CDR3 has 14 amino acids. V shed 4 bases and J shed 4 bases, with 14 bases lying between them. In germline, CDR1 is SGHRS, CDR2 YFSETQ. Here the CDR3 DNA reads TGCGCCAGCAGCCCCGGGTCGGGTGGCACTGAAGCTTTCTTT. Its translation: CASSPGSGGTEAFF.

This clone appeared a few times. V is TRBV10-3 and J is TRBJ1-6; TRBD1 aligns across 9 bases. Germline V CDR1 and CDR2: ENHRY, SYGVKD. The CDR3 runs 18 residues. The J segment lost 2 bases and the V segment lost 7 bases, leaving 12 bases of the junction unmatched. Here the CDR3 DNA reads TGTGCCATCATAATCTTTGGGGACAGGGAAACCTATAATTCACCCCTCCACTTT. Amino acid sequence: CAIIIFGDRETYNSPLHF.

V gene TRBV6-2 or TRBV6-3 combines with J gene TRBJ2-3; TRBD2 matches at 12 bases. Looked up from germline, CDR1 is MNHEY and CDR2 is SVGEGT. J gave up 5 bases and V 5 bases, and 20 bases lay outside the gene matches. This CDR3 contains 20 residues. The CDR3 reads CASSQNRLAGDVLSIDTQYF. The CDR3 DNA follows: TGTGCCAGCAGTCAAAACCGACTAGCGGGGGATGTTTTGTCCATAGATACGCAGTATTTT.

V and J are TRBV3-1 (or the pseudogene TRBV3-2) and TRBJ2-1; possible D gene TRBD2, 6 bases. V lost 4 bases to trimming and J lost 8 bases, with 27 bases between them. Germline V gene data show CDR1 as LGHDT and CDR2 as YNNKEL (reference sequence). The CDR3 totals 18 residues. The CDR3 nucleotides are TGTGCCAGCAGCCGAACCCGGTGGGTAACGGGAGAGGGCGATGAGCAGTTCTTC. The encoded protein is CASSRTRWVTGEGDEQFF.

The genes are TRBV10-2 and TRBJ2-5, with 10 nucleotides matching TRBD2. With V trimmed by 0 bases and J by 5 bases, 6 bases remained unmatched. The CDR3 has 16 amino acids. Germline-derived CDR1 and CDR2 are WSHSY and SAAADI. The CDR3 here is CASSESSGRAIETQYF. The CDR3 DNA sequence: TGCGCCAGCAGTGAGTCGAGCGGGAGGGCCATCGAGACCCAGTACTTC.